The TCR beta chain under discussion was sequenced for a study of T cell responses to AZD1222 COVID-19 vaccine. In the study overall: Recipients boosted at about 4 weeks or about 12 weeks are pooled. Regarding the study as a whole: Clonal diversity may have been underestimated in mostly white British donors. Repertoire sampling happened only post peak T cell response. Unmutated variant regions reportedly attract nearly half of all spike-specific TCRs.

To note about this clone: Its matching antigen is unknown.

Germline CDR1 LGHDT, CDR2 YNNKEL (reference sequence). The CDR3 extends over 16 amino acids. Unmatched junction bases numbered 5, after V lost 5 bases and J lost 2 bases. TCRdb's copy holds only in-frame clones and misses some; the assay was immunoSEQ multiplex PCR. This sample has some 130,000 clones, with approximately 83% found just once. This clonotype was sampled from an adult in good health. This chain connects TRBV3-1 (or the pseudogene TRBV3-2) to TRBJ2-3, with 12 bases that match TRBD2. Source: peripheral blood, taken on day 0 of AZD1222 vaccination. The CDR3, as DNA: TGTGCCAGCAGCTCGCTAGCGGGAGGGTTCACAGATACGCAGTATTTT. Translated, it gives CASSSLAGGFTDTQYF.